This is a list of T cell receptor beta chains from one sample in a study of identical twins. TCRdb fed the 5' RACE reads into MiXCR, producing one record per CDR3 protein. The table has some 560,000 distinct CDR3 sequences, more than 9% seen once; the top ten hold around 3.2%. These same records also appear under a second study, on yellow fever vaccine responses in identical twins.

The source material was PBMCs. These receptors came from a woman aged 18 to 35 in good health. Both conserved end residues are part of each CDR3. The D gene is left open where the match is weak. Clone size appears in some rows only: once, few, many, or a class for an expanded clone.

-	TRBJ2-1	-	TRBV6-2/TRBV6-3	TGTGCCAGCAGCCTGGTGTTGAGTTCCTCCTACAATGAGCAGTTCTTC	CASSLVLSSSYNEQFF
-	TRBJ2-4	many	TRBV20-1	TGCAGTGCTTGGGGGGGGCCCAAAAACATTCAGTACTTC	CSAWGGPKNIQYF
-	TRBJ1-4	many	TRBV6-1	TGTGCCAGCAGCGACGCCGGGACCCAGGGGGAAAAACTGTTTTTT	CASSDAGTQGEKLFF
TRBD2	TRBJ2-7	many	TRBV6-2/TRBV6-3	TGTGCCAGCAGTTACTCGATTCGTATGGCGGGAGCCCACGAGCAGTACTTC	CASSYSIRMAGAHEQYF
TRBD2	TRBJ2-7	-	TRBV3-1	TGTGCCAGCAGCCAAGGTAATAGCGGGAGGGCCCCCTACGAGCAGTACTTC	CASSQGNSGRAPYEQYF
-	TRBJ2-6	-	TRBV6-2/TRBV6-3	TGTGCCAGCAGCAACTCAGCTGGGGCCAACGTCCTGACTTTC	CASSNSAGANVLTF
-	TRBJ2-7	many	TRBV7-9	TGTGCCAGCAGCTTCGACAGTCTTTACGAGCAGTACTTC	CASSFDSLYEQYF
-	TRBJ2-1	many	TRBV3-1	TGTGCCAGCAGCACTAGCTTATCCAATGAGCAGTTCTTC	CASSTSLSNEQFF
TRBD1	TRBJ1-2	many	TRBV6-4	TGTGCCAGCAGTGACTCGGAGACAGGGTATGGCTACACCTTC	CASSDSETGYGYTF
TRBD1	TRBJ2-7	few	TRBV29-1	TGCAGCGTCGATCTGGCGGCGGGACAGGGGGCTATTTCCTACGAGCAGTACTTC	CSVDLAAGQGAISYEQYF
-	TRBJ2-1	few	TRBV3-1	TGTGCCAGCAGCCAACTAGCCTCCTACAATGAGCAGTTCTTC	CASSQLASYNEQFF
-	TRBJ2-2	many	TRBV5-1	TGCGCCAGCAGCTTGGATGTTGTCTCCACCGGGGAGCTGTTTTTT	CASSLDVVSTGELFF
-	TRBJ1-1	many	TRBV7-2	TGTGCCAGCAGCCCCGACACCCCTGAAGCTTTCTTT	CASSPDTPEAFF
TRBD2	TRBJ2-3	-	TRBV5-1	TGCGCCAGCAGCTTGGTCGCGGGGGGGGGCACAGATACGCAGTATTTT	CASSLVAGGGTDTQYF
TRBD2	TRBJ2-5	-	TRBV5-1	TGCGCCAGCAGCTTGCGTTTAGCGGGGGGCCAACAAGAGACCCAGTACTTC	CASSLRLAGGQQETQYF
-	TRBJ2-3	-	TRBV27	TGTGCCAGCAGTTTATTTGCACCTAGCACAGATACGCAGTATTTT	CASSLFAPSTDTQYF
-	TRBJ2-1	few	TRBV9	TGTGCCAGCAGCGTAGAAGGGGGGCCATTCAATGAGCAGTTCTTC	CASSVEGGPFNEQFF
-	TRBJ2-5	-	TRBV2	TGTGCCAGCACAAGTTTCGAGACCCAGTACTTC	CASTSFETQYF
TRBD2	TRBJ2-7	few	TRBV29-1	TGCAGCGTTGAAGGTCTAGCGGACGAAGACGAGCAGTACTTC	CSVEGLADEDEQYF
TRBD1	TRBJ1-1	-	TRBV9	TGTGCCAGCAGCTCGACAGGACAGGGCCTTGAAGCTTTCTTT	CASSSTGQGLEAFF
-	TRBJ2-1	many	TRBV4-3	TGCGCCAGCAGCCAAGAGGTGGGAGGTGGCTACAATGAGCAGTTCTTC	CASSQEVGGGYNEQFF
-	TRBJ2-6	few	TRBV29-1	TGCAGCGTCGGACGAGGCTCTGGGGCCAACGTCCTGACTTTC	CSVGRGSGANVLTF
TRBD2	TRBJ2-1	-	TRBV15	TGTGCCACCAGCAGAGATCGGGGGACTAGCGGGACCGCTGAGCAGTTCTTC	CATSRDRGTSGTAEQFF
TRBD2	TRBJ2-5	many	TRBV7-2	TGTGCCAGCAGCCCCACTGGGACTAGCGGGGCGGAGACCCAGTACTTC	CASSPTGTSGAETQYF
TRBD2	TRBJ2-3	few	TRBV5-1	TGCGCCAGCAGCTCGTCCGGGACTAGCGGCACAGATACGCAGTATTTT	CASSSSGTSGTDTQYF
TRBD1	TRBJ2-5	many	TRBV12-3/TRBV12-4	TGTGCCAGCAGTTTGGAGACAGGGTGGCAAGAGACCCAGTACTTC	CASSLETGWQETQYF
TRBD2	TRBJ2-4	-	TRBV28	TGTGCCAGCAGTTCGGGGGGGCTGGTGGCCAAAAACATTCAGTACTTC	CASSSGGLVAKNIQYF
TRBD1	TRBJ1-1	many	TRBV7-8	TGTGCCAGCAGCCGGGGCCGAACTGGAGGGGTTGGACAGGGGAACACTGAAGCTTTCTTT	CASSRGRTGGVGQGNTEAFF
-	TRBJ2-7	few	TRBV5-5	TGTGCCAGCAGTTTCCGGGACGCCAACTCCTACGAGCAGTACTTC	CASSFRDANSYEQYF
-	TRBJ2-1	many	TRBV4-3	TGCGCCAGCAGCCAAGAGGTAGGCCAAAACAATGAGCAGTTCTTC	CASSQEVGQNNEQFF
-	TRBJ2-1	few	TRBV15	TGTGCCACCAGCGAACCCCCTGGGGGCTTGAACAATGAGCAGTTCTTC	CATSEPPGGLNNEQFF
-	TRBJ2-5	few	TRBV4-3	TGCGCCAGCAGCCAAGATTTTAGTAGCCAAGAGACCCAGTACTTC	CASSQDFSSQETQYF
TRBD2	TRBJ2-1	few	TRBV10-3	TGTGCCATCAGTGAAGGTCGGATAGCGGGGCACGAGTTCTTC	CAISEGRIAGHEFF
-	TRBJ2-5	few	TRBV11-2	TGTGCCAGCAGCTTACACGCGGTGGCAGAACAAGAGACCCAGTACTTC	CASSLHAVAEQETQYF
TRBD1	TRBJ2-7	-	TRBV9	TGTGCCAGCAGCAGACACAGGGGGGCTTCATCCTACGAGCAGTACTTC	CASSRHRGASSYEQYF
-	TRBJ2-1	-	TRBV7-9	TGTGCCAGCTGGGAGGCCGCTGAGCAGTTCTTC	CASWEAAEQFF
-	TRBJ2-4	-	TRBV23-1	TGCGCCAGCAGTAGGTTCACCCCGCTAGCCAAAAACATTCAGTACTTC	CASSRFTPLAKNIQYF
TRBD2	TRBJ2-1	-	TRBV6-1	TGTGCCAGCGGACTAGCGGAGGACAATGAGCAGTTCTTC	CASGLAEDNEQFF
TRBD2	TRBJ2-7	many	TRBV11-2	TGTGCCAGCAGCTTCGGGACTAGCGGGAGGGCCCTAGGCTACGAGCAGTACTTC	CASSFGTSGRALGYEQYF
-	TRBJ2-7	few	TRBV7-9	TGTGCCAGCAGCTTAGCCGGGATACCCTACGAGCAGTACTTC	CASSLAGIPYEQYF
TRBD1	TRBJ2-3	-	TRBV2	TGTGCCAGCAGGGACAGGGGTGCAGATACGCAGTATTTT	CASRDRGADTQYF
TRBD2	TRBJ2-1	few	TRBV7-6	TGTGCCAGCAGCTTAGGGGTCGCTAGCGGGAGCCGCGGGGAGCAGTTCTTC	CASSLGVASGSRGEQFF
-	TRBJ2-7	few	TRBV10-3	TGTGCCATCAGTGACAGGGAGCAGTACTTC	CAISDREQYF
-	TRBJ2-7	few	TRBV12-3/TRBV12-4	TGTGCCAGCAGTTTACGTGCAGGGCCAGACTACGAGCAGTACTTC	CASSLRAGPDYEQYF
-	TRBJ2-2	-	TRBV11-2	TGTGCCAGCAGCTTAGATTTCACACCGGTGGGGGAGCTGTTTTTT	CASSLDFTPVGELFF
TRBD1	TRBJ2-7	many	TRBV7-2	TGTGCCAGCAGCCCGGACAGGGGTTACGAGCAGTACTTC	CASSPDRGYEQYF
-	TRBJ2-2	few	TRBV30	TGTGCCTGGAGTGTCACGGTGACGACCACCGGGGAGCTGTTTTTT	CAWSVTVTTTGELFF
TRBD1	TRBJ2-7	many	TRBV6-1	TGTGCCAGCAGTGGAACCGGGACAGGGGGCTACGAGCAGTACTTC	CASSGTGTGGYEQYF
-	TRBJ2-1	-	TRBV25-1	TGTGCCAGCAGAGACAACTTAGGGGGTAGCCATGAGCAGTTCTTC	CASRDNLGGSHEQFF
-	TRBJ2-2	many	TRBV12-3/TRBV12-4	TGTGCCAGCAGGCCGGCGCAGGGGATGCATAACACCGGGGAGCTGTTTTTT	CASRPAQGMHNTGELFF
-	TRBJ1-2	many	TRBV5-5	TGTGCCAGCAGTCACGCCAGGGTGAGCTATGGCTACACCTTC	CASSHARVSYGYTF
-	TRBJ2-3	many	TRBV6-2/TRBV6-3	TGTGCCAGCAGTTACGTTTCCGACCCCACAGATACGCAGTATTTT	CASSYVSDPTDTQYF
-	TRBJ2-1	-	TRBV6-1	TGTGCCAGCAGTGATGGACCCACCCCGAATGAGCAGTTCTTC	CASSDGPTPNEQFF
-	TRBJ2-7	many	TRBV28	TGTGCCAGCAGTAACGGGGCAGTTACCTACGAGCAGTACTTC	CASSNGAVTYEQYF